This T cell receptor (beta chain) was captured by sequencing in a study of T cells in localized non-small cell lung cancer. General observations from the study: Uninvolved adjacent lung had more T cell clonality than any other tissue, topping tumor. Appearing in adjacent lung were a median approximately 60 of the top 100 tumor clones.

On this clone: Its matching antigen is unknown.

The CDR3 is 11 amino acids. Trimming removed 0 bases at V and 7 bases at J, with 6 bases between. Looked up from germline, CDR1 is GTSNPN and CDR2 is SVGIG (reference sequence). Repertoires were generated with immunoSEQ multiplex PCR, while TCRdb's copy carries only in-frame clones and drops some. The table shows tens of thousands of clones, with about 88% occurring only once. The sequencing used peripheral blood, collected before any cancer treatment. V and J are TRBV30 and TRBJ1-1; D is unclear. This TCR came from a male donor aged 60 or over with stage I squamous cell lung carcinoma. CDR3 sequence (DNA): TGTGCCTGGAGTGTACGTGATGAAGCTTTCTTT. This gives the protein CAWSVRDEAFF. Supplemented by reference TRBV30 and TRBJ1-1, the full variable domain reads SQTIHQWPATLVQPVGSPLSLECTVEGTSNPNLYWYRQAAGRGLQLLFYSVGIGQISSEVPQNLSASRPQDRQFILSSKKLLLSDSGFYLCAWSVRDEAFFGQGTRLTVV.